This T cell receptor beta chain was recorded in a study of T cell changes during pregnancy in multiple sclerosis. Per germline, CDR1 MGHRA and CDR2 YSYEKL. V lost 0 bases to trimming and J lost 12 bases, with 12 bases between them. This CDR3 contains 14 residues. The repertoire was sequenced with immunoSEQ multiplex PCR; TCRdb's copy has only in-frame clones and lacks some. The table lists 58,000 or so clones, 80% to 90% of them singletons. The J gene is TRBJ1-6, the V gene TRBV4-1; no firm D call. The source of this sequence is a female donor with multiple sclerosis, enrolled in a pregnancy study. This specimen consisted of CD4+ T cells from peripheral blood mononuclear cells, obtained in the third trimester of pregnancy. The CDR3, as DNA: TGCGCCAGCAGCCAAGAGGTCCGGGGAGAACCCCTCCACTTT. It specifies CASSQEVRGEPLHF.